This entry features one T cell receptor (beta chain) sequence. Its antigen is unidentified. The CDR3 runs 12 residues. Germline assignment: CDR1 SNHLY and CDR2 FYNNEI. Deletions cut 6 bases from V and 5 bases from J, with 10 bases between. This sample is drawn from a study of CD8+CD57+ T cells in acquired aplastic anemia. Study summary: Sorted CD4+ and CD8+ cells gave an average of around 3.1 ug of DNA.

Study observations and caveats: Researchers report that twenty-nine CD8+ CDR3 sequences appeared in both patients and controls. CD8+ Simpson's diversity did not differ significantly between patients and controls.

Genomic DNA, serving as template, underwent TCR beta VDJ and CDR3 profiling. TCRdb re-derived calls from the reads in MiXCR, one entry per CDR3 protein. The table has hundreds of thousands of distinct CDR3 sequences, roughly 64% seen once. The sequence derives from a human donor in good health, serving as a control. The chain is built from TRBV2 and TRBJ2-5, with no clear D. The source material was sorted CD4+, CD8+, or CD8+CD57+ T cells (not recorded which) from PBMCs. CDR3 residues: CASSFAAETQYF. CDR3 in DNA: TGTGCCAGCAGCTTTGCCGCGGAGACCCAGTACTTC.